The rows below give T cell receptor beta chains drawn from one sample of a study of molecular identifiers for immune sequencing clone quantification. A single record per CDR3 protein comes from TCRdb applying MiXCR to the PCR reads. Of about 640,000 distinct CDR3 sequences listed, about 20% are singletons. Sequenced sample: naive CD8+ T cells from blood, with Jurkat cell RNA spiked in. The receptor set was obtained from a human donor in good health. Some libraries in this study had Jurkat cell RNA spiked in. Each CDR3 is given with its conserved first and last residue. The order of the fields is V gene, J gene, D gene, clone size, CDR3 DNA, CDR3 protein. The D gene is left open where the match is weak. Not every row has a clone size; where given, it reads once, few, many or a size class.

>TRBV29-1|TRBJ2-2|-|few
TGCAGCGTTGAAGGTCGGGGTCCGAACACCGGGGAGCTGTTTTTT
CSVEGRGPNTGELFF
>TRBV4-3|TRBJ2-1|TRBD2|many
TGCGCCAGCAGCCTATGGGACCGCAGGACTAGCGGAATCAATGAGCAGTTCTTC
CASSLWDRRTSGINEQFF
>TRBV11-3|TRBJ1-1|TRBD1|few
TGTGCCAGCAGCTTAGGGACAGGGGCGGACACTGAAGCTTTCTTT
CASSLGTGADTEAFF
>TRBV9|TRBJ1-4|-|few
TGTGCCAGCAGAGAGAAGGGAAAGGATGAAAAACTGTTTTTT
CASREKGKDEKLFF
>TRBV19|TRBJ2-3|TRBD1|few
TGTGCCAGTAGCGGGGGACAGGGGATAGATACGCAGTATTTT
CASSGGQGIDTQYF
>TRBV4-3|TRBJ2-3|TRBD1|many
TGCGCCAGCAGCCAGGAAAGGACAGGGAGGCCAGATACGCAGTATTTT
CASSQERTGRPDTQYF
>TRBV29-1|TRBJ1-4|-|many
TGCAGCGTTGTCCCGACGGCAGAGCCTAATGAAAAACTGTTTTTT
CSVVPTAEPNEKLFF
>TRBV4-1|TRBJ2-2|-|-
TGCGCCAGCAGCACGCCCCCGAGCACCGGGGAGCTGTTTTTT
CASSTPPSTGELFF
>TRBV7-9|TRBJ2-7|-|-
TGTGCCAGCAGCTTCCAGGAATACCACGAGCAGTACTTC
CASSFQEYHEQYF
>TRBV30|TRBJ2-7|TRBD1|many
TGTGCCTGGATCCGCGGGCAGGGGGCGCACCCTGTGGACGAGCAGTACTTC
CAWIRGQGAHPVDEQYF
>TRBV6-5|TRBJ1-1|-|-
TGTGCCAGCACCAGTGTCGGTGCCAGTTACACTGAAGCTTTCTTT
CASTSVGASYTEAFF
>TRBV27|TRBJ1-6|-|-
TGTGCCAGCAGTTTAACCAACTATAATTCACTCCTCCACTTT
CASSLTNYNSLLHF
>TRBV7-9|TRBJ1-4|TRBD1|many
TGTGCCAGCAGAAACAGGGGTACTAATGAAAAACTGTTTTTT
CASRNRGTNEKLFF
>TRBV4-1|TRBJ2-7|TRBD1|many
TGCGCCAGCAGCCACCGAACGGGACAGACCTACGAGCAGTACTTC
CASSHRTGQTYEQYF
>TRBV5-4|TRBJ2-7|TRBD2|many
TGTGCCAGCAGCTTGGAAGCGGGAGGATACGAGCAGTACTTC
CASSLEAGGYEQYF
>TRBV29-1|TRBJ2-3|-|few
TGCAGCGTGTACACAGATACGCAGTATTTT
CSVYTDTQYF
>TRBV12-3/TRBV12-4|TRBJ1-6|TRBD1|few
TGTGCCAGCAGGAGACAGGGTATCGGTTCACCCCTCCACTTT
CASRRQGIGSPLHF
>TRBV20-1|TRBJ2-1|TRBD2|few
TGCAGTGCTAAACCGGGACTAGCGTCCTACAATGAGCAGTTCTTC
CSAKPGLASYNEQFF
>TRBV4-3|TRBJ2-7|-|many
TGCGCCAGCAGCCAAGCCAAAGGCCCCTACGAGCAGTACTTC
CASSQAKGPYEQYF
>TRBV6-2/TRBV6-3|TRBJ2-5|-|many
TGTGCCAGCGACAACATGGGAGAGACCCAGTACTTC
CASDNMGETQYF
>TRBV7-3|TRBJ2-7|-|few
TGTGCCAGCAGTCCTGGAGGGACTTCCCCCTGGGAGCAGTACTTC
CASSPGGTSPWEQYF
>TRBV6-5|TRBJ2-5|-|many
TGTGCCAGCAGTTACATAGGACCCCAAGAGACCCAGTACTTC
CASSYIGPQETQYF
>TRBV19|TRBJ1-2|-|few
TGTGCCAGTAGTATAAGTCCGGGGGGCGACGGCTACACCTTC
CASSISPGGDGYTF
>TRBV5-8|TRBJ1-5|-|many
TGTGCCAGCAGCTCAACCAGGGATTTCAATCAGCCCCAGCATTTT
CASSSTRDFNQPQHF
>TRBV2|TRBJ2-7|TRBD2|-
TGTGCCAGCAGTGAAGAGAAGGGAGGGGTAGTCACCTACGAGCAGTACTTC
CASSEEKGGVVTYEQYF
>TRBV12-3/TRBV12-4|TRBJ1-2|-|-
TGTGCCAGCAGTTTAATGGTCCGGGGGCCCAACTATGACTACACCTTC
CASSLMVRGPNYDYTF
>TRBV11-1|TRBJ2-7|TRBD2|-
TGTGCCAGCAGCGTATGGACTAGCGGGAGTCAACACGAGCAGTACTTC
CASSVWTSGSQHEQYF
>TRBV7-5|TRBJ1-2|-|once
-
CISVPAASGTGGYTF
>TRBV4-2|TRBJ1-4|TRBD1|many
TGTGCCAGCAGCCAAGATGAGTTACAGGGGGCCTTGGAAAAACTGTTTTTT
CASSQDELQGALEKLFF
>TRBV7-9|TRBJ2-7|-|many
TGTGCCAGCAGTCAACCGGGAAAGTCCTACGAGCAGTACTTC
CASSQPGKSYEQYF
>TRBV5-4|TRBJ1-2|-|many
TGTGCCAGCAGCTTCGCAGGAGCTAACTATGGCTACACCTTC
CASSFAGANYGYTF
>TRBV20-1|TRBJ1-1|-|-
TGCAGTGCTCCGGCCGGGACGAACACTGAAGCTTTCTTT
CSAPAGTNTEAFF
>TRBV20-1|TRBJ2-1|TRBD2|few
TGCAGTGCTTCCCGACTAGCGGGAGGTGGTTTAGAGCAGTTCTTC
CSASRLAGGGLEQFF
>TRBV2|TRBJ2-3|TRBD1|many
TGTGCCAGCAACCTACGCGGGGGACAGGGGGCATCAGATACGCAGTATTTT
CASNLRGGQGASDTQYF
>TRBV9|TRBJ2-3|TRBD1|many
TGTGCCAGCAGCGTGACAGGGGCGGAGCAGTATTTT
CASSVTGAEQYF
>TRBV29-1|TRBJ2-2|-|-
TGCAGCGTTGATTCGGAGGGTTGGGGAACCGGGGAGCTGTTTTTT
CSVDSEGWGTGELFF